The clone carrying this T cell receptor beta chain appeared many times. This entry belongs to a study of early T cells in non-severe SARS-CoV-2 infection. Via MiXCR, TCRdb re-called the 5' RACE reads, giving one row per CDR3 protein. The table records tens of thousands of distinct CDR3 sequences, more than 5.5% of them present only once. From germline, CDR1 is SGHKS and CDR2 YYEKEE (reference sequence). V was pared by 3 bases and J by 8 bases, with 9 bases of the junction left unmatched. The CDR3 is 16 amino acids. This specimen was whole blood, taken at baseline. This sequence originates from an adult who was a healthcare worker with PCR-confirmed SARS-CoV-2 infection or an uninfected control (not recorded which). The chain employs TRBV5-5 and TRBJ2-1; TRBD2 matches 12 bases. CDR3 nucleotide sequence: TGTGCCAGCAGCTCCCAGCGGACTAGCGGGGCTCATGAGCAGTTCTTC. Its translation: CASSSQRTSGAHEQFF.